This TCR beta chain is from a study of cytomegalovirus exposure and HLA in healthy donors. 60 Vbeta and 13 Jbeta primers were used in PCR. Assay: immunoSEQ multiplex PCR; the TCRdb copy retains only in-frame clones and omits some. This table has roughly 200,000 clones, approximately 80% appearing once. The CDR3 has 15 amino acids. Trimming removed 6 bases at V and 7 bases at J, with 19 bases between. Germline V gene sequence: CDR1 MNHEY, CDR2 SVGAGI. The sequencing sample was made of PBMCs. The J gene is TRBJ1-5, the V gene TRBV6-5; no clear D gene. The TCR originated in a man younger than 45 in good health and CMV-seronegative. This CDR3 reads CASSRYGMELQPQHF. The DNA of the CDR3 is TGTGCCAGCAGCCGGTACGGGATGGAACTACAGCCCCAGCATTTT.